Listed below are T cell receptor beta chains from one sample, sequenced in a study of T cell responses to AZD1222 COVID-19 vaccine. Clones were sequenced by immunoSEQ multiplex PCR, and TCRdb holds only the in-frame ones, with some missing. The data contain 130,000 to 150,000 clones, around nine tenths of them seen just once; the ten biggest clones take up around 2.8%. Sample: peripheral blood, taken on day 0 of MenACWY control vaccination. These receptors all stem from an adult in good health. CDR3s include the opening cysteine and the closing phenylalanine or tryptophan. The order of the fields is CDR3 protein, CDR3 DNA, D gene, clone size, V gene, J gene. The D gene is left open where the match is weak. Not all rows give a size; the values are once, few, many and, for expanded clones, a class.

cdr3_aa: CASSLGGETNEKLFF
cdr3_nt: TGTGCCAGCAGCCTGGGGGGGGAAACTAATGAAAAACTGTTTTTT
d_call: .
clone_size: .
v_call: TRBV4-2
j_call: TRBJ1-4

cdr3_aa: CASSRMGLVLSEQYF
cdr3_nt: TGTGCCAGCAGCCGCATGGGACTAGTTCTCTCCGAGCAGTACTTC
d_call: TRBD2
clone_size: .
v_call: TRBV7-3
j_call: TRBJ2-7

cdr3_aa: CASSPKNWMDTQYF
cdr3_nt: TGTGCCAGCAGCCCAAAGAATTGGATGGATACGCAGTATTTT
d_call: .
clone_size: .
v_call: TRBV7-3
j_call: TRBJ2-3

cdr3_aa: CATRQDNSPLHF
cdr3_nt: TGTGCCACCCGACAGGATAATTCACCCCTCCACTTT
d_call: .
clone_size: .
v_call: TRBV15
j_call: TRBJ1-6

cdr3_aa: CASSGGPNSVMDTQYF
cdr3_nt: TGTGCCAGCAGTGGCGGTCCTAATAGCGTGATGGATACGCAGTATTTT
d_call: .
clone_size: .
v_call: TRBV6-1
j_call: TRBJ2-3

cdr3_aa: CASSLHSYGYTF
cdr3_nt: TGTGCCAGCAGCTTGCATAGTTATGGCTACACCTTC
d_call: .
clone_size: .
v_call: TRBV5-4
j_call: TRBJ1-2

cdr3_aa: CASGDSMGGYTF
cdr3_nt: TGCGCCAGCGGCGACAGCATGGGGGGCTACACCTTC
d_call: .
clone_size: .
v_call: TRBV5-1
j_call: TRBJ1-2

cdr3_aa: CATSDPLWAQETQYF
cdr3_nt: TGTGCCACCAGTGATCCCCTTTGGGCACAAGAGACCCAGTACTTC
d_call: .
clone_size: few
v_call: TRBV24-1
j_call: TRBJ2-5

cdr3_aa: CASSVAGQLETQYF
cdr3_nt: TGTGCCAGCAGCGTAGCGGGACAGCTAGAGACCCAGTACTTC
d_call: .
clone_size: once
v_call: TRBV7-3
j_call: TRBJ2-5

cdr3_aa: CASSQALQGRQETQYF
cdr3_nt: TGTGCCAGCAGCCAAGCCCTACAGGGAAGACAAGAGACCCAGTACTTC
d_call: .
clone_size: .
v_call: TRBV4-2
j_call: TRBJ2-5

cdr3_aa: CASSLSRLGAKNIQYF
cdr3_nt: TGTGCCAGCAGCCTATCCCGGTTAGGGGCCAAAAACATTCAGTACTTC
d_call: .
clone_size: .
v_call: TRBV7-8
j_call: TRBJ2-4

cdr3_aa: CASSQESSNGELFF
cdr3_nt: TGTGCCAGCAGCCAAGAATCTAGCAACGGGGAGCTGTTTTTT
d_call: .
clone_size: .
v_call: TRBV3-1/TRBV3-2
j_call: TRBJ2-2

cdr3_aa: CASSSPGGETQYF
cdr3_nt: TGCGCCAGCAGCTCCCCCGGGGGGGAGACCCAGTACTTC
d_call: TRBD2
clone_size: .
v_call: TRBV5-1
j_call: TRBJ2-5

cdr3_aa: CASSLNAGWGYTF
cdr3_nt: TGTGCCAGCAGTTTGAACGCAGGATGGGGCTACACCTTC
d_call: .
clone_size: .
v_call: TRBV27
j_call: TRBJ1-2

cdr3_aa: CASSRVTGGNTIYF
cdr3_nt: TGTGCCAGCAGCAGGGTAACAGGTGGAAACACCATATATTTT
d_call: .
clone_size: once
v_call: TRBV2
j_call: TRBJ1-3

cdr3_aa: CASSRGTAGELFF
cdr3_nt: TGTGCCAGCAGCCGGGGTACGGCCGGGGAGCTGTTTTTT
d_call: .
clone_size: .
v_call: TRBV21-1
j_call: TRBJ2-2

cdr3_aa: CASSSDGTGVDTQYF
cdr3_nt: TGTGCCAGCAGTTCGGACGGGACAGGGGTGGATACGCAGTATTTT
d_call: TRBD1
clone_size: once
v_call: TRBV7-9
j_call: TRBJ2-3

cdr3_aa: CASSYFSRGLDSPLHF
cdr3_nt: TGTGCCAGCAGTTACTTTTCCAGGGGGTTGGATTCACCCCTCCACTTT
d_call: TRBD1
clone_size: .
v_call: TRBV7-9
j_call: TRBJ1-6

cdr3_aa: CASSPGGSTDTQYF
cdr3_nt: TGCGCCAGCAGCCCGGGGGGAAGCACAGATACGCAGTATTTT
d_call: TRBD2
clone_size: .
v_call: TRBV5-1
j_call: TRBJ2-3

cdr3_aa: CASRSMRDKETQYF
cdr3_nt: TGCGCCAGCAGGTCAATGCGGGACAAGGAGACCCAGTACTTC
d_call: .
clone_size: .
v_call: TRBV4-1
j_call: TRBJ2-5

cdr3_aa: CASNPGGDPYEQYF
cdr3_nt: TGTGCCAGCAATCCGGGGGGTGACCCCTACGAGCAGTACTTC
d_call: TRBD2
clone_size: .
v_call: TRBV5-4
j_call: TRBJ2-7

cdr3_aa: CATSGAGSGREETQYF
cdr3_nt: TGTGCCACCAGTGGTGCGGGTAGCGGGAGGGAGGAGACCCAGTACTTC
d_call: TRBD2
clone_size: .
v_call: TRBV24-1
j_call: TRBJ2-5

cdr3_aa: CASSPRQGTGELFF
cdr3_nt: TGTGCTAGCAGCCCCCGACAGGGTACCGGGGAGCTGTTTTTT
d_call: TRBD1
clone_size: .
v_call: TRBV7-7
j_call: TRBJ2-2

cdr3_aa: CVSSGRGTEAFF
cdr3_nt: TGTGTCAGCAGCGGCCGGGGTACTGAAGCTTTCTTT
d_call: .
clone_size: .
v_call: TRBV11-3
j_call: TRBJ1-1

cdr3_aa: CASRGGGQGRSGANVLTF
cdr3_nt: TGTGCCAGCAGGGGAGGGGGTCAGGGCCGCTCTGGGGCCAACGTCCTGACTTTC
d_call: .
clone_size: .
v_call: TRBV7-9
j_call: TRBJ2-6

cdr3_aa: CASSLAVDNEQFF
cdr3_nt: TGTGCCAGCAGCCTAGCGGTAGACAATGAGCAGTTCTTC
d_call: TRBD2
clone_size: .
v_call: TRBV12-3/TRBV12-4
j_call: TRBJ2-1

cdr3_aa: CATKQGVSDEQFF
cdr3_nt: TGTGCCACCAAACAGGGGGTCTCCGATGAGCAGTTCTTC
d_call: TRBD1
clone_size: .
v_call: TRBV15
j_call: TRBJ2-1

cdr3_aa: CASSIQGTNTEAFF
cdr3_nt: TGTGCCAGTAGTATACAGGGGACGAACACTGAAGCTTTCTTT
d_call: .
clone_size: .
v_call: TRBV19
j_call: TRBJ1-1

cdr3_aa: CASSLRGSDPRTGYTF
cdr3_nt: TGTGCCAGCAGCTTAAGAGGATCGGACCCAAGAACGGGCTACACCTTC
d_call: .
clone_size: .
v_call: TRBV7-3
j_call: TRBJ1-2

cdr3_aa: CASSYSTGSGNTIYF
cdr3_nt: TGTGCCAGCAGTTACTCGACGGGCTCTGGAAACACCATATATTTT
d_call: .
clone_size: .
v_call: TRBV2
j_call: TRBJ1-3

cdr3_aa: CASSWGQFISNQPQHF
cdr3_nt: TGTGCCAGTAGTTGGGGACAGTTTATTAGCAATCAGCCCCAGCATTTT
d_call: TRBD1
clone_size: once
v_call: TRBV19
j_call: TRBJ1-5

cdr3_aa: CASSPPGYYGYTF
cdr3_nt: TGTGCCAGCTCACCACCAGGGTACTATGGCTACACCTTC
d_call: .
clone_size: .
v_call: TRBV18
j_call: TRBJ1-2

cdr3_aa: CASSFGGREPQHF
cdr3_nt: TGTGCCAGCAGTTTTGGGGGGCGGGAGCCCCAGCATTTT
d_call: .
clone_size: .
v_call: TRBV12-3/TRBV12-4
j_call: TRBJ1-5

cdr3_aa: CARSLGNEQFF
cdr3_nt: TGTGCCAGAAGCTTGGGCAATGAGCAGTTCTTC
d_call: .
clone_size: many
v_call: TRBV5-3
j_call: TRBJ2-1

cdr3_aa: CASSQLSGAYTEAFF
cdr3_nt: TGTGCCAGCAGTCAGCTGTCGGGGGCGTACACTGAAGCTTTCTTT
d_call: .
clone_size: .
v_call: TRBV7-6
j_call: TRBJ1-1

cdr3_aa: CASRAGMNSPLHF
cdr3_nt: TGTGCCAGCAGGGCAGGGATGAATTCACCCCTCCACTTT
d_call: .
clone_size: .
v_call: TRBV12-3/TRBV12-4
j_call: TRBJ1-6

cdr3_aa: CASSLVGGYTF
cdr3_nt: TGTGCCAGCAGTTTGGTGGGAGGCTACACCTTC
d_call: .
clone_size: .
v_call: TRBV2
j_call: TRBJ1-2

cdr3_aa: CASSREGQGSTEAFF
cdr3_nt: TGCGCCAGCAGCCGTGAGGGACAGGGTAGCACTGAAGCTTTCTTT
d_call: TRBD1
clone_size: .
v_call: TRBV4-1
j_call: TRBJ1-1

cdr3_aa: CAWKRTGTNEKLFF
cdr3_nt: TGTGCCTGGAAACGGACAGGTACTAATGAAAAACTGTTTTTT
d_call: TRBD1
clone_size: few
v_call: TRBV30
j_call: TRBJ1-4

cdr3_aa: CASRRQGPYEQYF
cdr3_nt: TGTGCCAGCAGGAGACAAGGCCCCTACGAGCAGTACTTC
d_call: .
clone_size: few
v_call: TRBV2
j_call: TRBJ2-7

cdr3_aa: CASSDQREKLFF
cdr3_nt: TGTGCCAGCAGTGATCAGAGGGAAAAACTGTTTTTT
d_call: .
clone_size: .
v_call: TRBV6-1
j_call: TRBJ1-4

cdr3_aa: CASSYSIGQGREQYF
cdr3_nt: TGTGCCAGCAGTTACTCGATCGGGCAGGGCCGCGAGCAGTACTTC
d_call: .
clone_size: .
v_call: TRBV6-5
j_call: TRBJ2-7

cdr3_aa: CASSPGQGNEKLFF
cdr3_nt: TGCGCCAGCTCCCCGGGACAGGGGAATGAAAAACTGTTTTTT
d_call: TRBD1
clone_size: .
v_call: TRBV4-1
j_call: TRBJ1-4

cdr3_aa: CAISGGQGLHNSPLHF
cdr3_nt: TGTGCCATCAGTGGAGGACAGGGACTACATAATTCACCCCTCCACTTT
d_call: TRBD1
clone_size: once
v_call: TRBV10-3
j_call: TRBJ1-6

cdr3_aa: CASSQSGAYNEKLFF
cdr3_nt: TGTGCCAGCAGCCAGTCAGGGGCCTATAATGAAAAACTGTTTTTT
d_call: .
clone_size: .
v_call: TRBV3-1/TRBV3-2
j_call: TRBJ1-4

cdr3_aa: CASSLLGHPNEQFF
cdr3_nt: TGTGCCAGCAGTTTATTGGGACATCCCAATGAGCAGTTCTTC
d_call: .
clone_size: .
v_call: TRBV28
j_call: TRBJ2-1

cdr3_aa: CASSLNPTKGVTGELFF
cdr3_nt: TGTGCCAGCAGCTTAAACCCGACGAAGGGGGTCACCGGGGAGCTGTTTTTT
d_call: .
clone_size: .
v_call: TRBV7-9
j_call: TRBJ2-2

cdr3_aa: CASSYSASGANVLTF
cdr3_nt: TGTGCCAGCAGTTACTCGGCCTCTGGGGCCAACGTCCTGACTTTC
d_call: .
clone_size: .
v_call: TRBV6-5
j_call: TRBJ2-6

cdr3_aa: CASTLHENTNEKLFF
cdr3_nt: TGTGCCAGCACCCTACACGAGAACACAAATGAAAAACTGTTTTTT
d_call: .
clone_size: .
v_call: TRBV2
j_call: TRBJ1-4

cdr3_aa: CASSLGREYDTQYF
cdr3_nt: TGCGCCAGCAGCTTAGGGAGGGAATACGATACGCAGTATTTT
d_call: TRBD2
clone_size: .
v_call: TRBV5-1
j_call: TRBJ2-3

cdr3_aa: CASSPGTATEAFF
cdr3_nt: TGCGCCAGCAGCCCTGGGACGGCAACTGAAGCTTTCTTT
d_call: .
clone_size: .
v_call: TRBV5-1
j_call: TRBJ1-1

cdr3_aa: CASSTQGRGYTF
cdr3_nt: TGTGCCAGCAGTACCCAGGGTCGAGGCTACACCTTC
d_call: .
clone_size: .
v_call: TRBV6-1
j_call: TRBJ1-2

cdr3_aa: CASSAEGNIQYF
cdr3_nt: TGTGCCAGCAGCGCGGAGGGAAACATTCAGTACTTC
d_call: .
clone_size: .
v_call: TRBV9
j_call: TRBJ2-4